The T cell receptor beta chain described here comes from a study of Graves' ophthalmopathy and Graves' hyperthyroidism. Comments on this clonotype: Its ends do not fully match the called genes, so a read error is possible.

The CDR3 runs 13 residues. CDR1 is SQVTM and CDR2 is ANQGSEA in the germline V gene. RNA transcripts yielded amplified TCR beta CDR3 regions. HTBI primers were employed in first-round RT-PCR, then a second-round multiplex PCR followed. MiXCR, run by TCRdb on the multiplex PCR reads, gives a single entry per CDR3 protein. The sample yields over 45,000 distinct CDR3 sequences, around 48% seen once. The sample consisted of peripheral blood. The TCR sequence derives from an adult man with Graves' ophthalmopathy. The chain carries TRBV29-1 and TRBJ2-3; D may be TRBD1 or TRBD2 (5 bases each). CDR3 in DNA: TGCAGCGGTCTCGGGGCAGGTACAGATACGCCGTATTTT. This translates into CSGLGAGTDTPYF.